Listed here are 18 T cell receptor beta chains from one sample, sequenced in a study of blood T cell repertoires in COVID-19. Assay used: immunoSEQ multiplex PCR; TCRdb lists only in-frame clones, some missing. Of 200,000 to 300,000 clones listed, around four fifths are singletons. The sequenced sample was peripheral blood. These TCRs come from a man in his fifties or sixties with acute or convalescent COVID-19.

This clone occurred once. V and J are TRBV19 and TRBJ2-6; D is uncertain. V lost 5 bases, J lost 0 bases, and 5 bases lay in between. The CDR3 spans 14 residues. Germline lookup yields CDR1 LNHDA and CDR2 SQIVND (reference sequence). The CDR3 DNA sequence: TGTGCCAGTAGTGACAACTCTGGGGCCAACGTCCTGACTTTC. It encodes CASSDNSGANVLTF.

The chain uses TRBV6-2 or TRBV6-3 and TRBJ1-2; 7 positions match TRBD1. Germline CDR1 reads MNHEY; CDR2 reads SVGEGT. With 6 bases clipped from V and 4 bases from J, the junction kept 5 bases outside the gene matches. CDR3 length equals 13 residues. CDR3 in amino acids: CASSKDRSYGYTF. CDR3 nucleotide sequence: TGTGCCAGCAGCAAGGACAGGAGCTATGGCTACACCTTC.

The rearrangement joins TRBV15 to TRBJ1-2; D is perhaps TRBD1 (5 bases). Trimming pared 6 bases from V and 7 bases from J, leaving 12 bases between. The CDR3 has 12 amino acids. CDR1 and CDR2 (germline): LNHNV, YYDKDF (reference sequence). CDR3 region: CATRGGGFGYTF. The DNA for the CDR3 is TGTGCCACCAGGGGGGGAGGCTTTGGCTACACCTTC.

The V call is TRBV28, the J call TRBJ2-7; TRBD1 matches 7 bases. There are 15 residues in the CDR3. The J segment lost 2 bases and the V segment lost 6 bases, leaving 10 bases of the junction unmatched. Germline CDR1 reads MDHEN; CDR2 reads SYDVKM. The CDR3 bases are TGTGCCAGCAGCCCCACAGGGGCGCTGGCCTACGAGCAGTACTTC. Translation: CASSPTGALAYEQYF.

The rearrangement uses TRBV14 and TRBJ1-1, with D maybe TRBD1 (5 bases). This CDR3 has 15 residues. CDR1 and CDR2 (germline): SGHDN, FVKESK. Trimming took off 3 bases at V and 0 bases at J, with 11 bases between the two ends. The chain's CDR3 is CASSHTGTLNTEAFF. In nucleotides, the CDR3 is TGTGCCAGCAGCCACACAGGAACACTGAACACTGAAGCTTTCTTT.

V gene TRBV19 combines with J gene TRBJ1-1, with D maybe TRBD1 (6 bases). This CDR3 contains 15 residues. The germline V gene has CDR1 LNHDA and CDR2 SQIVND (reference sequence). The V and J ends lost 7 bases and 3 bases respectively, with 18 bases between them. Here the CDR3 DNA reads TGTGCCAGTAAGAGGACAGCCACGGCAGACACTGAAGCTTTCTTT. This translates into CASKRTATADTEAFF.

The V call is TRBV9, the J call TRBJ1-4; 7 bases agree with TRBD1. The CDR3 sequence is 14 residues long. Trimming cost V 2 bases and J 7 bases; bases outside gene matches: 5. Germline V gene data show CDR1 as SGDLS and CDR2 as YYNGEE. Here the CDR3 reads CASSVGAGGEKLFF. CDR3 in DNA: TGTGCCAGCAGCGTCGGGGCAGGGGGTGAAAAACTGTTTTTT.

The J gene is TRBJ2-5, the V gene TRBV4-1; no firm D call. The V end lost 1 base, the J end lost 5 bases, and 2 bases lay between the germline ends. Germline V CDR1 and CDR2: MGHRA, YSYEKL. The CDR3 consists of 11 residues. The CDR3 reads CASSQAETQYF. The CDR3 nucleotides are TGCGCCAGCAGCCAAGCGGAGACCCAGTACTTC.

The chain's CDR3 is CASSLAYRTSGSNEQFF. The CDR3 nucleotides are TGTGCCAGCAGCTTGGCCTATCGGACTAGCGGGAGCAATGAGCAGTTCTTC. The genes are TRBV5-5 and TRBJ2-1; 13 bases fit TRBD2. V gave up 0 bases and J gave up 6 bases; unmatched junction bases: 6. The CDR3 is 17 residues long. CDR1 is SGHKS, CDR2 YYEKEE, per germline (reference sequence).

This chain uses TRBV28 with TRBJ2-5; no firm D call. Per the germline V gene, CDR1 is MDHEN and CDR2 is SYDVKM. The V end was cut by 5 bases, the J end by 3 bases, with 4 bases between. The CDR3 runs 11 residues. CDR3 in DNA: TGTGCCAGCAGTCCTAAAGAGACCCAGTACTTC. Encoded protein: CASSPKETQYF.

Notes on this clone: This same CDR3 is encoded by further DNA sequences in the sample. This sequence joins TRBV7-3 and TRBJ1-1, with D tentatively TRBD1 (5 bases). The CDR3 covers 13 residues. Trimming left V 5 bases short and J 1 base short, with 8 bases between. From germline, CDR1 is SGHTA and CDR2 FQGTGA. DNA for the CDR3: TGTGCCAGCAGCCTTCAGGGGAACACTGAAGCTTTCTTT. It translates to CASSLQGNTEAFF.

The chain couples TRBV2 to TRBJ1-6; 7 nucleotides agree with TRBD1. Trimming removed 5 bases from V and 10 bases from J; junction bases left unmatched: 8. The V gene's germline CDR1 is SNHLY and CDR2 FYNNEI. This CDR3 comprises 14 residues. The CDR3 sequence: CASSYRGRESPLHF. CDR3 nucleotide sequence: TGTGCCAGCAGTTACAGGGGCCGAGAGTCACCCCTCCACTTT. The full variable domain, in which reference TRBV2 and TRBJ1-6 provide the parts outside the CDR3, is EPEVTQTPSHQVTQMGQEVILRCVPISNHLYFYWYRQILGQKVEFLVSFYNNEISEKSEIFDDQFSVERPDGSNFTLKIRSTKLEDSAMYFCASSYRGRESPLHFGNGTRLTVT.

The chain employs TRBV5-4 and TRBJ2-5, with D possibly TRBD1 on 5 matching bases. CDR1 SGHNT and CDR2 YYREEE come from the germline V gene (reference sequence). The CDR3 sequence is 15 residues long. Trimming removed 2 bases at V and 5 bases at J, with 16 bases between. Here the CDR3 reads CASSLNQGGLETQYF. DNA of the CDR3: TGTGCCAGCAGCTTAAATCAGGGCGGATTGGAGACCCAGTACTTC.

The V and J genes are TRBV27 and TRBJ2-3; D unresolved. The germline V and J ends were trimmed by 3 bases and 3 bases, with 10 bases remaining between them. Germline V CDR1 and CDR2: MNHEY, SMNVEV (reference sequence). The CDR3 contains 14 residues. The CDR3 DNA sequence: TGTGCCAGCAGTTTCGTAACAGATACAGATACGCAGTATTTT. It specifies CASSFVTDTDTQYF.

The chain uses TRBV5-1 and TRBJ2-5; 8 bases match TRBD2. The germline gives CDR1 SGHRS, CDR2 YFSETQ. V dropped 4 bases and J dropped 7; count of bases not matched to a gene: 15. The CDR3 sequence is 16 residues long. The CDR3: CASSPPDREGGGTQYF. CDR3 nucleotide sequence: TGCGCCAGCAGCCCACCGGACCGGGAGGGTGGGGGGACCCAGTACTTC.

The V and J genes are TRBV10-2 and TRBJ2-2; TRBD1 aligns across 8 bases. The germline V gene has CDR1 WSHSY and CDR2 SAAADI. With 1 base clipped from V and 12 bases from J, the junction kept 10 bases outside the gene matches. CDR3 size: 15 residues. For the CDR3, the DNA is TGCGCCAGCAGTGAGTACTTGGATGGGACAGGACAGCTGTTTTTT. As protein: CASSEYLDGTGQLFF.

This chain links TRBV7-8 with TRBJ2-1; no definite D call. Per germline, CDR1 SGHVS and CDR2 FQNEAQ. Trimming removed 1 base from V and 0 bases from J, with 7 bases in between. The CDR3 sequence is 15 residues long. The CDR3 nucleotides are TGTGCCAGCAGCTTAGGCCCGAGCTCCTACAATGAGCAGTTCTTC. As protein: CASSLGPSSYNEQFF.

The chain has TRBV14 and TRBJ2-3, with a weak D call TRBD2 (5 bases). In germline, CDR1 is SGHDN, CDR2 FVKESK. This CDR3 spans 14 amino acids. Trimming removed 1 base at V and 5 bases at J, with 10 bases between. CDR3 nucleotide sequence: TGTGCCAGCAGCCAAGCGGGGTTTGTAGATACGCAGTATTTT. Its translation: CASSQAGFVDTQYF.